One and the same sample provided the 26 T cell receptor beta chains below, sequenced in a study of regulatory T cells in long-lasting Graves disease. In building TCR beta libraries, iRepertoire HTBI primers were used together with Arm-PCR of CDR3 regions. From the multiplex PCR reads, TCRdb called clonotypes with MiXCR, one entry per CDR3 protein. Of 200,000 to 250,000 distinct CDR3 sequences in the sample, around 19% were seen once. Regarding time point: newly diagnosed GD, antithyroid drugs for less than 3 months. The TCR library used RNA extracted from PBMCs. The sequenced sample was peripheral blood mononuclear cells (PBMCs), obtained at new diagnosis, from a patient treated with antithyroid drugs. The receptors stem from a female donor with Graves disease.

This clonotype was counted at least ten times. The chain is built from TRBV7-9 and TRBJ2-3; TRBD2 aligns across 7 bases. With V trimmed by 5 bases and J by 4 bases, 12 bases remained unmatched. The CDR3 contains 16 residues. Germline V gives CDR1 SEHNR, CDR2 FQNEAQ (reference sequence). CDR3 region: CASSPPSGPSPDTQYF. The CDR3 coding sequence is TGTGCCAGCAGCCCCCCTAGCGGCCCTAGCCCAGATACGCAGTATTTT.

The sample holds many counts of this clonotype. The V call is TRBV20-1, the J call TRBJ1-4; tentative D call: TRBD1 (5 bases). V dropped 5 bases and J dropped 0 bases, with 10 bases sitting between them. This CDR3 comprises 14 residues. The germline gives CDR1 DFQATT, CDR2 SNEGSKA (reference sequence). Here the CDR3 reads CSAFPGPTNEKLFF. The DNA for the CDR3 is TGCAGTGCTTTTCCAGGGCCAACTAATGAAAAACTGTTTTTT.

This clonotype has a count of ten or more. The rearrangement uses TRBV28 and TRBJ2-1; 9 bases align to TRBD1. CDR3 length: 15 amino acids. After removal of 6 bases from V and 3 bases from J, the junction contained 6 bases not matched to a gene. Germline lookup yields CDR1 MDHEN and CDR2 SYDVKM. The CDR3 sequence: CASSRTGEIYNEQFF. The DNA for the CDR3 is TGTGCCAGCAGCCGGACAGGGGAGATCTACAATGAGCAGTTCTTC.

V and J are TRBV7-2 and TRBJ2-1; D is uncertain. Germline CDR1 reads SGHTA; CDR2 reads FQGNSA. The V gene lost 3 bases and the J gene lost 5 bases, with 8 bases spanning the gap. CDR3 length equals 13 residues. The CDR3 region has the DNA TGTGCCAGCAGCTTTCTCTGGAACAATGAGCAGTTCTTC. It translates to CASSFLWNNEQFF.

At least ten counts were recorded for this clonotype. This rearrangement joins TRBV28 to TRBJ2-1; 16 bases map to TRBD2. The trim removed 7 bases at V and 4 bases at J, leaving 4 bases unmatched. This CDR3 comprises 16 residues. Germline CDR1 MDHEN, CDR2 SYDVKM. CDR3 nucleotides: TGTGCCAGCACAGGGACTAGCGGGAGGGCATACAATGAGCAGTTCTTC. This translates into CASTGTSGRAYNEQFF.

This clonotype was seen at least ten times. This chain uses TRBV29-1 with TRBJ2-5, with 10 nucleotides matching TRBD2. The CDR3 is made up of 13 amino acids. The germline V gene has CDR1 SQVTM and CDR2 ANQGSEA. Trimming took 4 bases from V and 2 from J; bases not matched to a gene: 1. The DNA for the CDR3 is TGCAGCGTTGCTAGCGGGAGACAAGAGACCCAGTACTTC. As protein: CSVASGRQETQYF.

The rearrangement uses TRBV20-1 and TRBJ2-7; a possible D gene is TRBD1 (6 bases). V lost 7 bases to trimming and J lost 5 bases, with 18 bases between them. Germline CDR1 DFQATT, CDR2 SNEGSKA (reference sequence). CDR3 length: 13 residues. This CDR3 is CSGGLRRSDEQYF. DNA for the CDR3: TGCAGTGGGGGGCTTCGGAGGTCGGACGAGCAGTACTTC.

The rearrangement links TRBV7-2 to TRBJ2-1, with a possible D match to TRBD2 (6 bases). CDR3 length: 12 residues. Germline V CDR1 and CDR2: SGHTA, FQGNSA. Between the trimmed V and J ends, which lost 5 bases and 10 bases, there was a span of 12 bases. Here the CDR3 reads CASSDGGDEQFF. CDR3 sequence (DNA): TGTGCCAGCAGCGACGGGGGAGACGAGCAGTTCTTC. Looking up the rest from reference TRBV7-2 and TRBJ2-1 gives the full variable domain: GAGVSQSPSNKVTEKGKDVELRCDPISGHTALYWYRQSLGQGLEFLIYFQGNSAPDKSGLPSDRFSAERTGGSVSTLTIQRTQQEDSAVYLCASSDGGDEQFFGPGTRLTVL.

This clonotype was counted ten times or more. The chain uses TRBV4-3 and TRBJ2-5; 7 bases align to TRBD1. V dropped 0 bases and J dropped 7; count of bases not matched to a gene: 5. The CDR3 totals 14 residues. Per germline, CDR1 LGHNA and CDR2 YSLEER. This chain's CDR3 is CASSQETGMRTQYF. Written as DNA, the CDR3 is TGCGCCAGCAGCCAAGAGACAGGGATGAGGACCCAGTACTTC.

The gene calls are TRBV10-3 and TRBJ1-2, with D perhaps matching TRBD1 (6 bases). Trimming pared 6 bases from V and 2 bases from J, leaving 13 bases between. This CDR3 is built from 14 residues. Germline V gives CDR1 ENHRY, CDR2 SYGVKD. CDR3 coding DNA: TGTGCCATCAGGGAACAGGGACGAAACTATGGCTACACCTTC. Amino acid sequence: CAIREQGRNYGYTF.

This clonotype was observed many times. The genes are TRBV20-1 and TRBJ1-6; D perhaps matches TRBD1 (5 bases). The CDR3 is 14 amino acids. Germline CDR1 reads DFQATT; CDR2 reads SNEGSKA (reference sequence). Trimming cost V 0 bases and J 8 bases, with 11 bases left between them. In DNA form, the CDR3 reads TGCAGTGCTAGAGAACAGGCGGACGATTCACCCCTCCACTTT. This translates into CSAREQADDSPLHF.

This clonotype was observed many times. This chain connects TRBV24-1 to TRBJ1-2, with a possible D match to TRBD1 (6 bases). The CDR3 is made up of 13 amino acids. Trimming stripped 4 bases from V and 5 bases from J, with 10 bases between. The germline V gene has CDR1 KGHDR and CDR2 SFDVKD. DNA for the CDR3: TGTGCCACCAGTGAACAGGGCGGGTATGGCTACACCTTC. It specifies CATSEQGGYGYTF.

Ten or more counts support this clonotype. The V and J genes are TRBV27 and TRBJ2-7; D is uncertain. The CDR3 extends over 16 amino acids. The V end lost 6 bases, the J end lost 0 bases, and 18 bases lay between the germline ends. Per germline, CDR1 MNHEY and CDR2 SMNVEV (reference sequence). The CDR3 sequence is CASSSLPVRSSYEQYF. DNA of the CDR3: TGTGCCAGCAGCTCCCTCCCAGTCCGAAGCTCCTACGAGCAGTACTTC.

This clonotype was recorded many times. The V and J genes are TRBV6-1 and TRBJ1-1, with a possible D match to TRBD1 (6 bases). There are 14 residues in the CDR3. V was shortened by 4 bases and J by 1 base, with 10 bases between the two germline ends. Germline loops: CDR1 MNHNS, CDR2 SASEGT. CDR3 sequence reads: CASSGRTENTEAFF. CDR3 coding DNA: TGTGCCAGCAGTGGAAGGACAGAGAACACTGAAGCTTTCTTT.

This clonotype was recorded many times. This chain joins TRBV14 and TRBJ2-1, with 9 bases aligning to TRBD2. Per germline, CDR1 SGHDN and CDR2 FVKESK. This CDR3 contains 17 residues. V was clipped by 0 bases and J by 7 bases; unmatched bases: 10. In DNA form, the CDR3 reads TGTGCCAGCAGCCAAGATCGCGGCGGGAGGGCCAAAAATGAGCAGTTCTTC. This codes for CASSQDRGGRAKNEQFF. The full variable domain, with the rest looked up from reference TRBV14 and TRBJ2-1, is EAGVTQFPSHSVIEKGQTVTLRCDPISGHDNLYWYRRVMGKEIKFLLHFVKESKQDESGMPNNRFLAERTGGTYSTLKVQPAELEDSGVYFCASSQDRGGRAKNEQFFGPGTRLTVL.

This clonotype came up many times. J is TRBJ2-5 and V is TRBV18; the D gene could be TRBD1 or TRBD2 (5 bases each). The germline V and J ends were trimmed by 6 bases and 1 base, with 9 bases remaining between them. Germline V gene data show CDR1 as KGHSH and CDR2 as LQKENI. This CDR3 contains 13 residues. The CDR3 DNA reads as TGTGCCAGCTCTTTCGGGGCCCAAGAGACCCAGTACTTC. Its protein product is CASSFGAQETQYF. The complete variable domain, with remaining parts taken from reference TRBV18 and TRBJ2-5, reads NAGVMQNPRHLVRRRGQEARLRCSPMKGHSHVYWYRQLPEEGLKFMVYLQKENIIDESGMPKERFSAEFPKEGPSILRIQQVVRGDSAAYFCASSFGAQETQYFGPGTRLLVL.

The sample holds many counts of this clonotype. This rearrangement joins TRBV20-1 to TRBJ1-2, with D possibly TRBD1 on 5 matching bases. The germline CDR1 and CDR2 sequences are DFQATT and SNEGSKA (reference sequence). The CDR3 length is 14 residues. The ends were cut back, 7 bases at V and 4 bases at J, with 19 bases in the middle. CDR3 region: CSVPARTSFYGYTF. CDR3 in DNA: TGCAGTGTCCCCGCCCGGACATCATTCTATGGCTACACCTTC.

The V call is TRBV12-3 or TRBV12-4, the J call TRBJ1-4; TRBD1 matches 10 bases. The CDR3 is made up of 16 amino acids. J gave up 7 bases and V 5 bases, and 10 bases lay outside the gene matches. CDR3 nucleotides: TGTGCCAGCAGTCGCCGCCCGGACAGGGGGGTTGAAAAACTGTTTTTT. This codes for CASSRRPDRGVEKLFF.

This clonotype has a count of ten or more. This chain uses TRBV24-1 with TRBJ2-3; 11 bases agree with TRBD2. V was clipped by 8 bases and J by 4 bases; unmatched bases: 4. From germline, CDR1 is KGHDR and CDR2 SFDVKD. This CDR3 has 14 amino acids. The CDR3 loop is CATKTSGVADTQYF. The CDR3 DNA follows: TGTGCCACCAAGACTAGCGGGGTTGCAGATACGCAGTATTTT.

This clonotype was counted at least ten times. The chain uses TRBV12-3 or TRBV12-4 and TRBJ2-7, with 11 bases aligning to TRBD2. The CDR3 has 14 amino acids. V lost 7 bases, J lost 5 bases, and 7 bases stayed unmatched. As DNA, the CDR3 is TGTGCCAGCACCGAACTAGCGGGAGACAACGAGCAGTACTTC. Its translation is CASTELAGDNEQYF.

The chain recombines TRBV20-1 with TRBJ2-1; 16 positions agree with TRBD2. The ends lost 6 bases at V and 9 bases at J; junction bases unmatched: 5. Germline V gene lookup returns CDR1 DFQATT and CDR2 SNEGSKA (reference sequence). The CDR3 is 14 residues long. The CDR3 region is CSASGTSGRGEQFF. Here the CDR3 DNA reads TGCAGTGCCTCTGGGACTAGCGGGAGGGGTGAGCAGTTCTTC.

This clonotype was recorded many times. The CDR3 is CASSDSGTDTNTGELFF. The CDR3 region has the DNA TGTGCCAGCAGTGACTCCGGGACAGACACGAACACCGGGGAGCTGTTTTTT. The V gene is TRBV6-1, the J gene TRBJ2-2, with 7 nucleotides matching TRBD1. CDR3 length: 17 amino acids. V was clipped by 3 bases and J by 0 bases; unmatched bases: 7. Looked up from germline, CDR1 is MNHNS and CDR2 is SASEGT.

This chain links TRBV7-9 with TRBJ2-3; 7 bases match TRBD2. V lost 3 bases and J lost 5; bases outside the gene matches: 5. The length of the CDR3 is 14 residues. From germline, CDR1 is SEHNR and CDR2 FQNEAQ (reference sequence). As DNA, the CDR3 is TGTGCCAGCAGCTTCCAGCGGGGAGGAGATACGCAGTATTTT. Its translation is CASSFQRGGDTQYF.

Comments on this clonotype: It is likely a read error, because the conserved phenylalanine at the end of the CDR3 is missing. This chain links TRBV14 with TRBJ2-3; D possibly corresponds to TRBD1 (5 bases). The germline V gene has CDR1 SGHDN and CDR2 FVKESK. CDR3 length: 12 amino acids. With 6 bases removed from V and 6 bases from J, the gap between germline ends came to 10 bases. For the CDR3, the DNA is TGTGCCAGCAGTCGGACATTCGATACGCAGTATCTT. Protein sequence: CASSRTFDTQYL.

In its sample, this clonotype was seen many times. The CDR3 is CAIRLNLAKTYEQYF. The CDR3 DNA is TGTGCCATCAGACTAAACCTAGCGAAAACCTACGAGCAGTACTTC. This chain uses TRBV10-3 with TRBJ2-7; perhaps TRBD2 as D (6 bases). Germline lookup yields CDR1 ENHRY and CDR2 SYGVKD. The CDR3 spans 15 residues. V was shortened by 6 bases and J by 2 bases, with 17 bases between the two germline ends.

There are many counts of this clonotype. Written as DNA, the CDR3 is TGTGCCAGCACCTATTCGGACAGCCTTAGCGGGAGTATCTACGAGCAGTACTTC. Translation: CASTYSDSLSGSIYEQYF. The chain has TRBV6-1 and TRBJ2-7, with 9 nucleotides matching TRBD2. CDR1 MNHNS and CDR2 SASEGT come from the germline V gene. The trim removed 7 bases at V and 3 bases at J, leaving 19 bases unmatched. The CDR3 totals 18 residues.